These 20 T cell receptor beta chains were all obtained from the same sample, sequenced in a study of cytomegalovirus exposure and HLA in healthy donors (dated by TCRdb to between 2016 and 2019). Library construction relied on the immunoSEQ multiplex PCR assay. A mixture of 60 forward primers for TCR Vbeta segments and 13 reverse primers for TCR Jbeta segments was used in the multiplex PCR. Drawn from immuneACCESS, this table holds only the in-frame rearrangements with V and J called that TCRdb kept. Clones are partly lost; checked studies trace under half to an unresolved V gene and leave the rest unexplained. A total of some 100,000 clones appear in this sample, under 80% of them only once. The ten largest clones add up to 4.1% of the sample. Material: PBMCs. These receptor sequences come from a man aged 35-49 years in good health and CMV-seronegative.

This chain joins TRBV2 and TRBJ2-2; TRBD2 might be the D (7 bases). Germline V gene lookup returns CDR1 SNHLY and CDR2 FYNNEI. Trimming pared 6 bases from V and 6 bases from J, leaving 17 bases between. This CDR3 is 15 amino acids long. The DNA for the CDR3 is TGTGCCAGCAGAGAGATAGGGGGGGGGTCCGGGGAGCTGTTTTTT. This translates into CASREIGGGSGELFF.

The V gene is TRBV6-5, the J gene TRBJ1-2, with TRBD1 matching 7 bases. The CDR3 extends over 13 amino acids. V lost 6 bases, J lost 8 bases, and 9 bases stayed unmatched. CDR1 and CDR2 from the germline V gene are MNHEY and SVGAGI. CDR3 DNA sequence: TGTGCCAGCAGCCGACAGGGATCGAGAGGCTACACCTTC. Residues: CASSRQGSRGYTF.

The CDR3 DNA is TGCGCCAGCAGCCAAGGCGAGGGGGCGAATACTGAAGCTTTCTTT. Translated: CASSQGEGANTEAFF. This chain links TRBV4-1 with TRBJ1-1, with 7 bases fitting TRBD1. The V gene's germline CDR1 is MGHRA and CDR2 YSYEKL. The CDR3 contains 15 residues. Unmatched junction bases numbered 7, after V lost 1 base and J lost 5 bases.

This clone was counted a few times. Here the CDR3 reads CASRLAADTQYF. DNA for the CDR3: TGCGCCAGCAGATTAGCGGCAGATACGCAGTATTTT. The J gene is TRBJ2-3, the V gene TRBV10-2; D is possibly TRBD2 (6 bases). Germline CDR1 and CDR2: WSHSY and SAAADI. The CDR3 extends over 12 amino acids. Trimming removed 6 bases from V and 4 bases from J, with 8 bases in between.

The chain recombines TRBV28 with TRBJ1-2; 9 bases map to TRBD1. Per the germline V gene, CDR1 is MDHEN and CDR2 is SYDVKM. There are 15 residues in the CDR3. The V and J ends lost 6 bases and 4 bases, in that order; junction bases with no gene match: 9. Here the CDR3 DNA reads TGTGCCAGCAGCTTAGGGACAGGGAAACTCTATGGCTACACCTTC. This translates into CASSLGTGKLYGYTF.

The chain couples TRBV7-9 to TRBJ1-4; tentative D call: TRBD1 (5 bases). CDR3 length: 15 amino acids. V was cut by 5 bases and J by 4 bases, with 14 bases left in between. The germline CDR1 and CDR2 sequences are SEHNR and FQNEAQ (reference sequence). The CDR3 DNA reads TGTGCCAGCAGCGGCCCCAGGGCGATTAATGAAAAACTGTTTTTT. Translation: CASSGPRAINEKLFF.

This clone appeared a few times. V gene TRBV7-2 combines with J gene TRBJ1-5; weak D call: TRBD1 (5 bases). The germline V and J ends were trimmed by 2 bases and 5 bases, with 13 bases remaining between them. Germline CDR1 and CDR2: SGHTA and FQGNSA. CDR3 size: 15 residues. The CDR3 DNA sequence: TGTGCCAGCAGCTTATACGCAGGGCCTGATCAGCCCCAGCATTTT. Protein sequence: CASSLYAGPDQPQHF.

V usage is TRBV6-5 and J usage is TRBJ2-7, with 8 bases fitting TRBD1. Germline CDR1 is MNHEY and CDR2 is SVGAGI. The V and J ends lost 6 bases and 5 bases, in that order; junction bases with no gene match: 6. CDR3 length equals 13 residues. The CDR3 DNA is TGTGCCAGCAGACGGGACAGGAGCCACGAGCAGTACTTC. Its protein is CASRRDRSHEQYF.

This chain links TRBV19 with TRBJ1-1, with 9 bases lining up with TRBD1. Trimming at V came to 7 bases and at J to 1 base, leaving 10 bases not matched to a gene. Germline V gives CDR1 LNHDA, CDR2 SQIVND (reference sequence). The CDR3 length is 16 residues. In DNA form, the CDR3 reads TGTGCCAGTACTACAACGACAGGGGGTAGGAACACTGAAGCTTTCTTT. This encodes CASTTTTGGRNTEAFF.

In its sample, this clone was seen a few times. The chain carries TRBV29-1 and TRBJ1-2; the match to TRBD1 covers 9 bases. Germline CDR1 reads SQVTM; CDR2 reads ANQGSEA. Germline trimming cut 2 bases from V and 5 bases from J; bases unmatched to any gene: 6. This CDR3 region has 14 residues. The CDR3 region has the DNA TGCAGCGTTGAAATGGGACAGGGTTGGTATGGCTACACCTTC. Translation gives CSVEMGQGWYGYTF.

This clone was observed a handful of times. The chain joins TRBV13 to TRBJ2-3; 10 bases line up with TRBD1. Germline CDR1 and CDR2: PRHDT and FYEKMQ (reference sequence). The CDR3 loop spans 16 amino acids. V lost 4 bases to trimming and J lost 0 bases; unmatched junction nucleotides: 4. CDR3 amino acids: CASSSRQGASTDTQYF. As DNA, the CDR3 is TGTGCCAGCAGCTCGAGACAGGGGGCAAGCACAGATACGCAGTATTTT.

This clone was counted once. The chain is built from TRBV27 and TRBJ2-7, with D tentatively TRBD1 (6 bases). From germline, CDR1 is MNHEY and CDR2 SMNVEV (reference sequence). CDR3 size: 12 residues. The V end lost 6 bases, the J end lost 6 bases, and 12 bases lay between the germline ends. The CDR3 loop reads CASRSDRIEQYF. CDR3 sequence (DNA): TGTGCCAGCAGAAGCGACAGGATCGAGCAGTACTTC.

The CDR3 nucleotides read TGTGCCAGCACCCAAGGTGGCAGGGCCAGCACAGATACGCAGTATTTT. Its protein product is CASTQGGRASTDTQYF. The chain has TRBV9 and TRBJ2-3, with D maybe TRBD1 (5 bases). The germline CDR1 and CDR2 sequences are SGDLS and YYNGEE. The V end lost 6 bases, the J end lost 0 bases, and 17 bases lay between the germline ends. The CDR3 runs 16 residues.

This rearrangement joins TRBV10-3 to TRBJ2-3, with 10 positions matching TRBD2. Germline V gene data show CDR1 as ENHRY and CDR2 as SYGVKD. The CDR3 length is 15 residues. The V gene end was trimmed by 5 bases and the J gene end by 2 bases; junction bases not matched to a gene: 4. The CDR3 DNA follows: TGTGCCATCAGTAGGCTAGCGGGGGACACAGATACGCAGTATTTT. Amino acids: CAISRLAGDTDTQYF.

This clone was observed a few times. V gene TRBV19 combines with J gene TRBJ1-1, with D tentatively TRBD1 (5 bases). This CDR3 is built from 17 residues. Looked up from germline, CDR1 is LNHDA and CDR2 is SQIVND (reference sequence). Trimming left V 4 bases short and J 4 bases short, with 22 bases between. The chain's CDR3 is CASSNDGGALTATEAFF. DNA for the CDR3: TGTGCCAGTAGTAACGACGGGGGAGCCCTCACGGCCACTGAAGCTTTCTTT.

The V and J genes are TRBV19 and TRBJ1-4; perhaps TRBD1 as D (5 bases). Germline V gene sequence: CDR1 LNHDA, CDR2 SQIVND (reference sequence). The CDR3 extends over 15 amino acids. Trimming cost V 4 bases and J 0 bases, with 9 bases left between them. The CDR3 nucleotides are TGTGCCAGTAGTAGACAGCTCACAACTAATGAAAAACTGTTTTTT. Translation gives CASSRQLTTNEKLFF.

The CDR3 nucleotides read TGTGCCACCAGCAGAGTTGGCAGATTGAACACTGAAGCTTTCTTT. Translated: CATSRVGRLNTEAFF. J is TRBJ1-1 and V is TRBV15; no clear D. V was clipped by 1 base and J by 0 bases, with 9 bases between them. The CDR3 length is 15 residues. Germline V gene data show CDR1 as LNHNV and CDR2 as YYDKDF (reference sequence).

This chain links TRBV30 with TRBJ1-2; 9 bases align to TRBD1. Germline CDR1 reads GTSNPN; CDR2 reads SVGIG (reference sequence). The V segment lost 2 bases and the J segment 6 bases; nucleotides outside the gene matches: 7. CDR3 size: 14 residues. The CDR3 here is CAWSLTGGANGYTF. The CDR3 nucleotides read TGTGCCTGGAGTCTCACAGGGGGCGCAAATGGCTACACCTTC.

This chain links TRBV27 with TRBJ1-1; 7 bases are shared with TRBD1. This CDR3 region has 12 residues. CDR1 is MNHEY and CDR2 is SMNVEV in the germline V gene (reference sequence). V dropped 5 bases and J dropped 9; count of bases not matched to a gene: 6. CDR3 protein: CASSLRTGQAFF. The CDR3 region has the DNA TGTGCCAGCAGTCTCCGGACAGGCCAAGCTTTCTTT.

This chain links TRBV10-1 with TRBJ2-7; no clear D gene. V was clipped by 0 bases and J by 5 bases, with 11 bases between them. CDR1 and CDR2 (germline): WNHNN, SYGVQD (reference sequence). The CDR3 is made up of 14 amino acids. The CDR3 region is CASSESLVQHEQYF. The CDR3 DNA follows: TGCGCCAGCAGTGAGTCCCTAGTTCAGCACGAGCAGTACTTC.